This T cell receptor beta chain originates from a study of T cell repertoires in cytomegalovirus infection. Study details: An indication of both CMV infection and matching HLA type came from public TCR beta signatures.

In regard to this clonotype: What it recognizes is unknown.

Study-wide results and limits: HLA-C-restricted TCR beta clonotypes specific for CMV led the ex vivo response. CMV carriers with the relevant HLA were identified by cumulative public TCR beta family frequency.

From the reads, TCRdb called clonotypes with MiXCR, one entry per CDR3 protein. Here the sample spans some 130,000 distinct CDR3 sequences, around 25% being singletons. With 5 bases removed from V and 2 bases from J, the gap between germline ends came to 17 bases. Germline lookup yields CDR1 SEHNR and CDR2 FQNEAQ (reference sequence). CDR3 length equals 16 residues. This rearrangement joins TRBV7-9 to TRBJ2-3; D remains unclear. The receptor was derived from a human donor in good health (CMV status not recorded). Some clones in this sample may be carry-over from other donors' samples. Sequencing input: PBMCs, sequenced either directly or after in vitro stimulation (not recorded which). DNA for the CDR3: TGTGCCAGCAGCCCCCCAGGTTGGCGGAACACAGATACGCAGTATTTT. It translates to CASSPPGWRNTDTQYF.